The 2 T cell receptor beta chains below all came from one sample that was sequenced in a study of blood T cell repertoires in COVID-19. Using immunoSEQ multiplex PCR, the repertoire was profiled, and TCRdb retains in-frame clones only, with some absent. The table lists roughly 270,000 clones, almost 85% of them singletons. The sample was peripheral blood. The receptors were sampled from a man aged 50-60 years with active or convalescent COVID-19.

This rearrangement joins TRBV18 to TRBJ2-7; weak D call: TRBD1 (6 bases). From germline, CDR1 is KGHSH and CDR2 LQKENI. Trimming removed 2 bases at V and 6 bases at J, with 14 bases between. This CDR3 spans 14 amino acids. For the CDR3, the DNA is TGTGCCAGCTCACCAGGGACACCCCGGACCGAGCAGTACTTC. Protein: CASSPGTPRTEQYF.

The chain is built from TRBV30 and TRBJ2-5; 7 bases align to TRBD1. CDR3 size: 13 residues. Germline V gene sequence: CDR1 GTSNPN, CDR2 SVGIG (reference sequence). With V trimmed by 0 bases and J by 4 bases, 2 bases remained unmatched. Here the CDR3 reads CAWSVHRGETQYF. In DNA, the CDR3 is TGTGCCTGGAGTGTACACAGGGGAGAGACCCAGTACTTC. The variable domain in full, with the rest retrieved from reference TRBV30 and TRBJ2-5, is SQTIHQWPATLVQPVGSPLSLECTVEGTSNPNLYWYRQAAGRGLQLLFYSVGIGQISSEVPQNLSASRPQDRQFILSSKKLLLSDSGFYLCAWSVHRGETQYFGPGTRLLVL.